Presented here are 4 T cell receptor beta chains from one specimen sequenced in a study of cytomegalovirus exposure and HLA in healthy donors. Primers: 60 Vbeta forward and 13 Jbeta reverse. Data came from immunoSEQ multiplex PCR; TCRdb stores just in-frame clones and leaves some out. This repertoire includes more than 90,000 clones. The sample consisted of PBMCs. These TCRs come from a middle-aged man in good health and CMV-seropositive.

This chain connects TRBV11-3 to TRBJ2-1; possibly TRBD2 for D (6 bases). V was shortened by 5 bases and J by 6 bases, with 11 bases between the two germline ends. Germline CDR1 reads SGHNT; CDR2 reads YENEEA. This CDR3 comprises 13 residues. The CDR3 DNA reads TGTGCCAGCAGCCGGGGGACCTTCAATGAGCAGTTCTTC. Translated, it gives CASSRGTFNEQFF.

This chain joins TRBV6-6 and TRBJ2-7, with 7 bases that match TRBD2. CDR3 length: 14 amino acids. The trim removed 6 bases at V and 4 bases at J, leaving 9 bases unmatched. Germline V gene sequence: CDR1 MNHNY, CDR2 SVGAGI (reference sequence). This chain's CDR3 is CASSWVTGGYEQYF. In DNA, the CDR3 is TGTGCCAGCAGCTGGGTCACCGGGGGGTACGAGCAGTACTTC.

The rearrangement links TRBV5-6 to TRBJ2-3; weak D call: TRBD1 (6 bases). This CDR3 is 15 amino acids long. With 0 bases removed from V and 6 bases from J, the gap between germline ends came to 14 bases. CDR1 and CDR2 (germline): SGHDT, YYEEEE. The CDR3 loop reads CASSLATGIADTQYF. The CDR3 coding sequence is TGTGCCAGCAGCTTGGCCACAGGGATCGCGGATACGCAGTATTTT.

V and J are TRBV14 and TRBJ2-2; D remains unclear. V lost 0 bases, J lost 4 bases, and 12 bases lay in between. This CDR3 is 16 amino acids long. Germline V gene sequence: CDR1 SGHDN, CDR2 FVKESK. CDR3 region: CASSQDLAVSTGELFF. The CDR3 DNA reads as TGTGCCAGCAGCCAAGATCTGGCTGTTTCCACCGGGGAGCTGTTTTTT.